The text below deals with one T cell receptor beta chain. Sequencing used immunoSEQ multiplex PCR; TCRdb keeps in-frame clones, though not all of them. The sample includes under 75,000 clones, approximately 94% seen only once; the top ten take about 0.35%. These data come from a study of technical replicates of blood from several donors. This CDR3 has 17 residues. The germline V gene has CDR1 SGDLS and CDR2 YYNGEE. Trimming cost V 5 bases and J 2 bases; bases outside gene matches: 12. The TCR originated in a human donor in good health. Sequencing was done on a sample of T cells isolated from PBMCs. The J gene is TRBJ2-5, the V gene TRBV9; 10 bases align to TRBD2. This CDR3 is CASSEEREGRKQETQYF. CDR3 DNA: TGTGCCAGCAGTGAGGAGCGGGAGGGCCGGAAACAAGAGACCCAGTACTTC.